This T cell receptor beta chain was documented in a study of cytomegalovirus exposure and HLA in healthy donors. Findings and caveats of the study: Indistinguishability led to the exclusion of some V segments, TRBV6-2 and TRBV6-3 included. Association with HLA alleles at 0.05 false discovery rate was found for roughly 17,000 TCR beta sequences in a later analysis. CMV serostatus was the sole immune exposure information available. Roughly even sequencing depth across donors was the assumption behind the presence/absence analyses.

It was with 60 Vbeta and 13 Jbeta primers that the PCR ran. TCRdb's table, derived via immunoSEQ multiplex PCR, lists solely in-frame clones and lacks some. Here the sample spans 140,000 or so clones, around 86% being singletons. Trimming cost V 5 bases and J 4 bases; bases outside gene matches: 5. Germline CDR1 reads SGHAT; CDR2 reads FQNNGV. CDR3 length: 15 residues. Regarding this clone: Its antigen remains unknown.

The chain carries TRBV11-2 and TRBJ2-2; TRBD2 aligns across 9 bases. This TCR was sampled from a young woman in good health and CMV-seronegative. The specimen sequenced was PBMCs. CDR3 protein: CASSPGTSSTGELFF. Here the CDR3 DNA reads TGTGCCAGCAGCCCCGGGACTAGCAGCACCGGGGAGCTGTTTTTT. The variable domain in full, completed from reference TRBV11-2 and TRBJ2-2, reads EAGVAQSPRYKIIEKRQSVAFWCNPISGHATLYWYQQILGQGPKLLIQFQNNGVVDDSQLPKDRFSAERLKGVDSTLKIQPAKLEDSAVYLCASSPGTSSTGELFFGEGSRLTVL.